Following are 26 T cell receptor beta chains from one sample sequenced in a study of cytomegalovirus exposure and HLA in healthy donors. The PCR employed 60 Vbeta primers together with 13 Jbeta primers. Libraries were prepared by immunoSEQ multiplex PCR; TCRdb keeps only in-frame clonotypes and omits some of them. This sample has around 270,000 clones; about 80% occur once, and the top ten carry approximately 0.3%. Sequencing was carried out using PBMCs. All receptors come from a girl aged 2 to 10 in good health and CMV-seronegative.

The V gene is TRBV30, the J gene TRBJ2-1, with TRBD1 as a possible D gene (5 bases). With 4 bases removed from V and 2 bases from J, the gap between germline ends came to 12 bases. Germline lookup yields CDR1 GTSNPN and CDR2 SVGIG (reference sequence). This CDR3 contains 14 residues. The DNA of the CDR3 is TGTGCCTGGAAGGGGTACTCCCCCTACAATGAGCAGTTCTTC. Protein sequence: CAWKGYSPYNEQFF.

This chain uses TRBV7-2 with TRBJ2-7; 10 nucleotides match TRBD2. Germline V CDR1 and CDR2: SGHTA, FQGNSA. This CDR3 is built from 15 residues. Losses at the gene ends were 5 bases for V and 4 bases for J; bases not matched to a gene: 8. The CDR3 sequence is CASSHSSGGPYEQYF. In DNA form, the CDR3 reads TGTGCCAGCAGCCACTCTAGCGGGGGCCCTTACGAGCAGTACTTC.

This clone has only a few counts. The chain combines TRBV9 with TRBJ2-7; 10 nucleotides line up with TRBD1. Per the germline V gene, CDR1 is SGDLS and CDR2 is YYNGEE. The CDR3 length is 16 residues. J was trimmed by 3 bases and V by 4 bases; bases with no gene match: 10. As DNA, the CDR3 is TGTGCCAGCAGCCCGACGGGACAGGGGATATTCTACGAGCAGTACTTC. Protein: CASSPTGQGIFYEQYF.

This clone was picked up a small number of times. V usage is TRBV21-1 and J usage is TRBJ2-7; TRBD1, the D gene given by the table, was not confirmed from the DNA. TRBV21-1 has pseudogene status. The CDR3 is 16 residues long. This CDR3 is CASSLLLAQGSHEQYF. The CDR3 nucleotides read TGTGCCAGCAGCCTTCTGTTAGCGCAGGGGAGCCACGAGCAGTACTTC.

The chain combines TRBV9 with TRBJ2-5; no clear D gene. TRBJ2-7 explains the end of the DNA better; the J call may be wrong. Germline V gives CDR1 SGDLS, CDR2 YYNGEE. CDR3 length equals 12 residues. CDR3 nucleotides: TGTGCCAGCAGCGGGAACGGGTACGAGCAGTACTTC. Protein product: CASSGNGYEQYF.

The chain joins TRBV19 to TRBJ2-5, with TRBD2 matching over 7 bases. V lost 10 bases, J lost 1 base, and 6 bases stayed unmatched. The CDR3 runs to 13 residues. Per the germline V gene, CDR1 is LNHDA and CDR2 is SQIVND (reference sequence). The CDR3 sequence: CATQTSPQETQYF. In DNA, the CDR3 is TGTGCCACCCAGACTAGCCCCCAAGAGACCCAGTACTTC. Full variable domain (remainder filled in from reference TRBV19 and TRBJ2-5): DGGITQSPKYLFRKEGQNVTLSCEQNLNHDAMYWYRQDPGQGLRLIYYSQIVNDFQKGDIAEGYSVSREKKESFPLTVTSAQKNPTAFYLCATQTSPQETQYFGPGTRLLVL.

The chain combines TRBV6-5 with TRBJ1-3; D might be TRBD1 (6 bases). This CDR3 contains 14 residues. The V gene lost 7 bases and the J gene lost 4 bases, with 14 bases spanning the gap. CDR1 is MNHEY and CDR2 is SVGAGI in the germline V gene. CDR3 nucleotide sequence: TGTGCCAGCAAAACAGGGTCCGGAGGAAACACCATATATTTT. Its translation is CASKTGSGGNTIYF.

V usage is TRBV7-9 and J usage is TRBJ2-6, with 7 bases aligning to TRBD1. Germline values: CDR1 SEHNR, CDR2 FQNEAQ (reference sequence). This CDR3 is 16 amino acids long. V gave up 3 bases and J gave up 0 bases; unmatched junction bases: 2. The CDR3: CASSFRGFSGANVLTF. In DNA form, the CDR3 reads TGTGCCAGCAGCTTCAGGGGGTTCTCTGGGGCCAACGTCCTGACTTTC. Drawing the rest from reference TRBV7-9 and TRBJ2-6, the complete variable domain is DTGVSQNPRHKITKRGQNVTFRCDPISEHNRLYWYRQTLGQGPEFLTYFQNEAQLEKSRLLSDRFSAERPKGSFSTLEIQRTEQGDSAMYLCASSFRGFSGANVLTFGAGSRLTVL.

A remark on this clone: In the same sample, other DNA sequences code for this CDR3. The gene calls are TRBV5-6 and TRBJ2-7; 7 bases agree with TRBD1. Germline V gives CDR1 SGHDT, CDR2 YYEEEE. The CDR3 covers 15 residues. V dropped 5 bases and J dropped 4; count of bases not matched to a gene: 12. The CDR3 bases are TGTGCCAGCAGTTTCAAGAGAGACAGGGTGTACGAGCAGTACTTC. Encoded protein: CASSFKRDRVYEQYF.

This chain joins TRBV2 and TRBJ1-4, with D maybe TRBD1 (5 bases). Germline V gene data show CDR1 as SNHLY and CDR2 as FYNNEI. The CDR3 has 14 residues. Trimming pared 4 bases from V and 2 bases from J, leaving 8 bases between. CDR3 in DNA: TGTGCCAGCAGTGGAAGACAGACTAATGAAAAACTGTTTTTT. This gives the protein CASSGRQTNEKLFF.

The chain employs TRBV10-3 and TRBJ2-5; TRBD2 aligns across 8 bases. Per the germline V gene, CDR1 is ENHRY and CDR2 is SYGVKD. With V trimmed by 3 bases and J by 5 bases, 5 bases remained unmatched. The CDR3 is 14 residues long. CDR3 bases: TGTGCCATCAGTGAATCCGGGACTAGGGAGACCCAGTACTTC. It specifies CAISESGTRETQYF.

J is TRBJ2-3 and V is TRBV9; weak D call: TRBD2 (6 bases). Germline-derived CDR1 and CDR2 are SGDLS and YYNGEE. This CDR3 spans 15 amino acids. V dropped 0 bases and J dropped 2 bases, with 10 bases sitting between them. The CDR3 protein is CASSVGGGTTDTQYF. The CDR3 bases are TGTGCCAGCAGCGTAGGTGGCGGGACCACAGATACGCAGTATTTT.

The V call is TRBV7-7, the J call TRBJ2-5; D might be TRBD2 (5 bases). Trimming took off 2 bases at V and 5 bases at J, with 12 bases between the two ends. Germline V lookup: CDR1 SSHAT, CDR2 FNYEAQ (reference sequence). The CDR3 consists of 14 residues. The CDR3 protein is CASSLRPGEETQYF. The CDR3 DNA follows: TGTGCCAGCAGCTTACGTCCTGGGGAGGAGACCCAGTACTTC. The full variable domain, in which reference TRBV7-7 and TRBJ2-5 provide the parts outside the CDR3, is GAGVSQSPRYKVTKRGQDVTLRCDPISSHATLYWYQQALGQGPEFLTYFNYEAQPDKSGLPSDRFSAERPEGSISTLTIQRTEQRDSAMYRCASSLRPGEETQYFGPGTRLLVL.

The chain recombines TRBV9 with TRBJ2-7, with 10 bases aligning to TRBD1. CDR1 and CDR2 from the germline V gene are SGDLS and YYNGEE. Unmatched junction bases numbered 5, after V lost 3 bases and J lost 5 bases. This CDR3 has 14 residues. CDR3 nucleotides: TGTGCCAGCAGCGGGGGACAGGGGCTCCACGAGCAGTACTTC. Translated, it gives CASSGGQGLHEQYF.

This sequence joins TRBV18 and TRBJ1-3; 7 bases are a match to TRBD1. Looked up from germline, CDR1 is KGHSH and CDR2 is LQKENI. The CDR3 consists of 17 residues. V lost 3 bases and J lost 0; bases outside the gene matches: 8. The CDR3 spells CASSPRDSGLSGNTIYF. The CDR3 region has the DNA TGTGCCAGCTCACCCCGGGACAGCGGCCTCTCTGGAAACACCATATATTTT.

This clone was counted only a few times. Other DNA sequences of this sample code for an identical CDR3. The chain employs TRBV30 and TRBJ2-5; D gene ambiguous. In germline, CDR1 is GTSNPN, CDR2 SVGIG (reference sequence). V was pared by 3 bases and J by 4 bases, with 6 bases between. The CDR3 loop spans 11 amino acids. Here the CDR3 DNA reads TGTGCCTGGAGCGTTTCAGAGACCCAGTACTTC. Residues: CAWSVSETQYF.

The chain is built from TRBV28 and TRBJ1-4; a weak D match, TRBD1 (6 bases). V lost 6 bases to trimming and J lost 8 bases, with 16 bases between them. This CDR3 has 14 residues. The V gene's germline CDR1 is MDHEN and CDR2 SYDVKM. The CDR3 region has the DNA TGTGCCAGCAGCACAGGGCCAAGAGGGGAAAAACTGTTTTTT. As protein: CASSTGPRGEKLFF.

This clone turned up a few times. CDR3 sequence (DNA): TGTGCCATCAGGAAGACTGATGAATATGGCTACACCTTC. Protein: CAIRKTDEYGYTF. The gene calls are TRBV10-3 and TRBJ1-2; no definite D call. The V gene's germline CDR1 is ENHRY and CDR2 SYGVKD. The ends were cut back, 6 bases at V and 5 bases at J, with 13 bases in the middle. The CDR3 has 13 amino acids.

The chain recombines TRBV28 with TRBJ2-7; TRBD2 aligns across 10 bases. The CDR3 runs 15 residues. Per germline, CDR1 MDHEN and CDR2 SYDVKM. The V and J ends lost 4 bases and 6 bases, in that order; junction bases with no gene match: 9. The CDR3 sequence: CASSSPTSGPLEQYF. The CDR3 DNA reads TGTGCCAGCAGTTCTCCGACTAGCGGGCCCCTCGAGCAGTACTTC.

The J gene is TRBJ2-7, the V gene TRBV11-2; 9 nucleotides match TRBD2. Per germline, CDR1 SGHAT and CDR2 FQNNGV. V was clipped by 4 bases and J by 4 bases; unmatched bases: 8. This CDR3 spans 15 amino acids. The CDR3 nucleotides are TGTGCCAGCAGCTCGGAGACTAGCGGACGGTACGAGCAGTACTTC. Amino acids: CASSSETSGRYEQYF. The full variable domain, its missing parts supplied by reference TRBV11-2 and TRBJ2-7, is EAGVAQSPRYKIIEKRQSVAFWCNPISGHATLYWYQQILGQGPKLLIQFQNNGVVDDSQLPKDRFSAERLKGVDSTLKIQPAKLEDSAVYLCASSSETSGRYEQYFGPGTRLTVT.

This clone was observed once. This chain links TRBV7-2 with TRBJ2-1, with TRBD2 matching over 7 bases. This CDR3 has 12 residues. Germline values: CDR1 SGHTA, CDR2 FQGNSA. The J segment lost 8 bases and the V segment lost 7 bases, leaving 5 bases of the junction unmatched. The CDR3 region has the DNA TGTGCCAGCACCCCGGGGGGATATGAGCAGTTCTTC. Translation: CASTPGGYEQFF.

About this clone itself: This CDR3 is also generated by other DNA sequences in the sample. The chain recombines TRBV19 with TRBJ1-5; tentative D call: TRBD1 (6 bases). The CDR3 length is 15 residues. V was shortened by 3 bases and J by 0 bases, with 9 bases between the two germline ends. Germline values: CDR1 LNHDA, CDR2 SQIVND (reference sequence). CDR3 nucleotides: TGTGCCAGTAGTATTACAGGGTATAGCAATCAGCCCCAGCATTTT. Translation gives CASSITGYSNQPQHF. Together with reference TRBV19 and TRBJ1-5, the CDR3 gives the full variable domain: DGGITQSPKYLFRKEGQNVTLSCEQNLNHDAMYWYRQDPGQGLRLIYYSQIVNDFQKGDIAEGYSVSREKKESFPLTVTSAQKNPTAFYLCASSITGYSNQPQHFGDGTRLSIL.

The rearrangement links TRBV7-9 to TRBJ1-2; 8 bases align to TRBD1. This CDR3 comprises 13 residues. From germline, CDR1 is SEHNR and CDR2 FQNEAQ (reference sequence). V was pared by 5 bases and J by 7 bases, with 6 bases of the junction left unmatched. The CDR3 DNA reads as TGTGCCAGCAGCAGACAGGGGACTGGTGGCTACACCTTC. Residues: CASSRQGTGGYTF.

The chain joins TRBV11-3 to TRBJ2-2; 7 bases fit TRBD1. The CDR3 spans 15 residues. Germline V lookup: CDR1 SGHNT, CDR2 YENEEA. V was clipped by 1 base and J by 1 base; unmatched bases: 0. CDR3 DNA: TGTGCCAGCAGCTTAGGGACAGGGAACACCGGGGAGCTGTTTTTT. Its translation: CASSLGTGNTGELFF.

V and J are TRBV4-2 and TRBJ2-7; 7 bases map to TRBD1. The CDR3 is 15 amino acids. V was pared by 0 bases and J by 6 bases, with 8 bases of the junction left unmatched. Germline V CDR1 and CDR2: LGHNA, YNFKEQ. CDR3 coding DNA: TGTGCCAGCAGCCAAGACCGGGACAGTTCTCCCGAGCAGTACTTC. It is translated as CASSQDRDSSPEQYF.

This chain joins TRBV6-6 and TRBJ1-4; D might be TRBD1 (6 bases). This CDR3 is 15 amino acids long. V was clipped by 5 bases and J by 5 bases, with 15 bases between them. The germline V gene encodes CDR1 MNHNY and CDR2 SVGAGI (reference sequence). Here the CDR3 reads CASSPRDTGNEKLFF. The CDR3 DNA is TGTGCCAGCAGTCCCCGGGACACGGGGAATGAAAAACTGTTTTTT.